These T cell receptor beta chains were read from a single sample in a study of blood T cell repertoires in COVID-19. Measured with immunoSEQ multiplex PCR; TCRdb has only the in-frame clones, and not every one. This table holds approximately 58,000 clones, 90% found once. The sequencing sample was made of peripheral blood. Every receptor here comes from a woman at least 80 years old with active COVID-19. Each CDR3 is given with its conserved first and last residue. The D gene is left open where the match is weak.

TRBV7-2	TRBJ2-5	-	13	CASSLQNQETQYF	TGTGCCAGCAGCTTACAGAACCAAGAGACCCAGTACTTC
TRBV28	TRBJ1-5	-	15	CASSSPRQLNQPQHF	TGTGCCAGCAGTTCCCCCAGGCAGTTGAATCAGCCCCAGCATTTT
TRBV19	TRBJ2-1	TRBD2	18	CASSAQSLGRYSYNEQFF	TGTGCCAGTAGTGCGCAAAGCCTCGGGAGGTATTCCTACAATGAGCAGTTCTTC
TRBV6-4	TRBJ1-2	TRBD1	15	CASRAGTGQSYGYTF	TGTGCCAGCAGAGCCGGGACAGGGCAGAGCTATGGCTACACCTTC
TRBV10-3	TRBJ2-7	TRBD2	15	CAISESQRETYEQYF	TGTGCCATCAGTGAGTCCCAGCGGGAGACGTACGAGCAGTACTTC
TRBV6-1	TRBJ2-7	-	15	CASSEAPGHQYEQYF	TGTGCCAGCAGTGAAGCGCCGGGACACCAGTACGAGCAGTACTTC
TRBV30	TRBJ1-4	TRBD1	14	CAWSVQGGGEKLFF	TGTGCCTGGAGTGTACAGGGGGGAGGCGAAAAACTGTTTTTT
TRBV19	TRBJ1-2	TRBD1	18	CASSTRGPGTGLNYGYTF	TGTGCCAGTAGTACCCGTGGGCCCGGGACAGGGCTTAACTATGGCTACACCTTC
TRBV6-4	TRBJ2-1	TRBD2	15	CASSEGGRAYNEQFF	TGTGCCAGCAGTGAAGGCGGGAGGGCCTACAATGAGCAGTTCTTC
TRBV28	TRBJ2-6	TRBD1	18	CASSSTGAASSGANVLTF	TGTGCCAGCAGTTCGACAGGGGCCGCAAGCTCTGGGGCCAACGTCCTGACTTTC